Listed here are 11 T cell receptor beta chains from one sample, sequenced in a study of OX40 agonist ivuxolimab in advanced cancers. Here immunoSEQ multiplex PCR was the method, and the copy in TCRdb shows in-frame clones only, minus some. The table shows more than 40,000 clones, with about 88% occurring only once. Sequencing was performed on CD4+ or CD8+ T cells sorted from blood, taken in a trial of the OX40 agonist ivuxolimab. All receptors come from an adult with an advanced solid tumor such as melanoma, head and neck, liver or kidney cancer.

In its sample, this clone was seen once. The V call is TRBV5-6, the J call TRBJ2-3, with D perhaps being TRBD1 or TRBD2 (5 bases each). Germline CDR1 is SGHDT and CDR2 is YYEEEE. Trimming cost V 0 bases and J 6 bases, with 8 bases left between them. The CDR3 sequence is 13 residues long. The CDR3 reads CASSLGGADTQYF. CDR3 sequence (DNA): TGTGCCAGCAGCTTGGGAGGGGCGGATACGCAGTATTTT.

Here the CDR3 reads CASSFYRGHRSGNIQYF. CDR3 bases: TGTGCCAGCAGTTTCTACAGGGGGCACCGCTCCGGTAACATTCAGTACTTC. The V call is TRBV2, the J call TRBJ2-4; 9 bases line up with TRBD1. The ends lost 5 bases at V and 7 bases at J; junction bases unmatched: 15. The CDR3 contains 17 residues. Germline V gene data show CDR1 as SNHLY and CDR2 as FYNNEI.

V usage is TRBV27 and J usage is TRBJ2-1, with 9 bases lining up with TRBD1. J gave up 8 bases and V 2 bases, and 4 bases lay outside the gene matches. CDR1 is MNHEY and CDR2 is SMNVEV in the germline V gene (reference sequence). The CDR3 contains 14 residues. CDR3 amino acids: CASSLKDRGYEQFF. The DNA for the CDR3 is TGTGCCAGCAGTTTAAAGGACAGGGGCTATGAGCAGTTCTTC.

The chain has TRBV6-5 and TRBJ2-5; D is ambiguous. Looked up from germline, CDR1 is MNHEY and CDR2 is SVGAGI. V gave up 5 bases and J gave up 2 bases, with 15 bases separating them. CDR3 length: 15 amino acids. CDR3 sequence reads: CASSPGMVAQETQYF. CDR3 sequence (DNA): TGTGCCAGCAGTCCAGGCATGGTGGCACAAGAGACCCAGTACTTC.

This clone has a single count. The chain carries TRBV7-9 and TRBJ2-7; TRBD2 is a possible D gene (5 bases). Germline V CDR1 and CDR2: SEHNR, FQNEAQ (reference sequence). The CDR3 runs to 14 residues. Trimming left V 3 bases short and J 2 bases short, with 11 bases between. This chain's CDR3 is CASSLLAPTYEQYF. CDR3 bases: TGTGCCAGCAGCTTGTTAGCGCCAACCTACGAGCAGTACTTC.

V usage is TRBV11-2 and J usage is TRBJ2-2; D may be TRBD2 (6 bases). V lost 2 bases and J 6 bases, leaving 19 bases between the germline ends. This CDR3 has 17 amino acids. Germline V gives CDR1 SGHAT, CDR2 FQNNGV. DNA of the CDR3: TGTGCCAGCAGCTTAAACAGAGCGGGTCTGATGGCCGGGGAGCTGTTTTTT. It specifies CASSLNRAGLMAGELFF. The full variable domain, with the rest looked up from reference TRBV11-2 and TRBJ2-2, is EAGVAQSPRYKIIEKRQSVAFWCNPISGHATLYWYQQILGQGPKLLIQFQNNGVVDDSQLPKDRFSAERLKGVDSTLKIQPAKLEDSAVYLCASSLNRAGLMAGELFFGEGSRLTVL.

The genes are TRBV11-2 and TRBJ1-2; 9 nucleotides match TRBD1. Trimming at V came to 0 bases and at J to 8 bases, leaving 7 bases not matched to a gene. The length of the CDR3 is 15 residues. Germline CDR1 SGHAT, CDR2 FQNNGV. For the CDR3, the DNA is TGTGCCAGCAGCTTAGATTCGTGGGACAGGGAAGGCTACACCTTC. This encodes CASSLDSWDREGYTF.

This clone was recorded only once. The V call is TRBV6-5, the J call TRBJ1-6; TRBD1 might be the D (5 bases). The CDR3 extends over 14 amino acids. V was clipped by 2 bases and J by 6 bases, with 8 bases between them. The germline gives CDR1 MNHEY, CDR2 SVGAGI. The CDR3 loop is CASSYGAVNSPLHF. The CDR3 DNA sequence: TGTGCCAGCAGTTACGGGGCAGTTAATTCACCCCTCCACTTT.

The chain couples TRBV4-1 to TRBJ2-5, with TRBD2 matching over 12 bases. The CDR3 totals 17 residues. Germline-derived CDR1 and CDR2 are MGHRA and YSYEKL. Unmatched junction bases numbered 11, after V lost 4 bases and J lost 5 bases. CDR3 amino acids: CASSLGLAGGMKETQYF. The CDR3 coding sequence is TGCGCCAGCAGCCTAGGGCTAGCGGGGGGGATGAAGGAGACCCAGTACTTC.

CDR3 sequence (DNA): TGTGCCAGCAGTGAAACCTACAGGGACTATGGCTACACCTTC. This sequence encodes CASSETYRDYGYTF. V is TRBV6-1 and J is TRBJ1-2, with D perhaps matching TRBD1 (6 bases). Germline V lookup: CDR1 MNHNS, CDR2 SASEGT. There are 14 residues in the CDR3. Trimming stripped 2 bases from V and 3 bases from J, with 10 bases between.

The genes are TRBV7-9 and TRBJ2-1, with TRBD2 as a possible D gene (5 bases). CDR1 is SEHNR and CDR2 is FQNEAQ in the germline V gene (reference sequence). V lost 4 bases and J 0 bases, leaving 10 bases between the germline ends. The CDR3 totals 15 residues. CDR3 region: CASSSFSDSYNEQFF. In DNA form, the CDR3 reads TGTGCCAGCAGCTCATTTAGCGACTCCTACAATGAGCAGTTCTTC. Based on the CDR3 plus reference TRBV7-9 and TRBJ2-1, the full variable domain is DTGVSQNPRHKITKRGQNVTFRCDPISEHNRLYWYRQTLGQGPEFLTYFQNEAQLEKSRLLSDRFSAERPKGSFSTLEIQRTEQGDSAMYLCASSSFSDSYNEQFFGPGTRLTVL.